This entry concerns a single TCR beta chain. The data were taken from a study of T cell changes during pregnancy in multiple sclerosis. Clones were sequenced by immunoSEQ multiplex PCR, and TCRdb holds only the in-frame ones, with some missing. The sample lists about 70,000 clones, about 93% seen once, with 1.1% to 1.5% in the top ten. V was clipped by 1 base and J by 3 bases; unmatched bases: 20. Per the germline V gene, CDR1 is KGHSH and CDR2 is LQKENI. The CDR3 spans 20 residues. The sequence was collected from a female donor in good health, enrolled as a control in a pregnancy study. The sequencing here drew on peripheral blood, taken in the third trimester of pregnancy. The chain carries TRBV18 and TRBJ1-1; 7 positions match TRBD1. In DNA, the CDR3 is TGTGCCAGCTCACCACAGGGGGCCGTTGCAGGGAAAAGGGGTGACACTGAAGCTTTCTTT. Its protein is CASSPQGAVAGKRGDTEAFF. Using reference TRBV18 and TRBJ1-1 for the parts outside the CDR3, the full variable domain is NAGVMQNPRHLVRRRGQEARLRCSPMKGHSHVYWYRQLPEEGLKFMVYLQKENIIDESGMPKERFSAEFPKEGPSILRIQQVVRGDSAAYFCASSPQGAVAGKRGDTEAFFGQGTRLTVV.